This T cell receptor (beta chain) was found in a study of T cells expressing NK-cell markers. Study overall: The TCR beta repertoires originated in sorted CD3+CD56+NKG2C+, CD3+CD56+NKG2C- and CD3+CD56-NKG2C+ T cells. Out of eight donors sequenced, seven tested HCMV-seropositive and the remaining one seronegative.

In generating TCR beta cDNA, 5'RACE template switching with UMIs was used. Each CDR3 protein gets one entry in TCRdb, which reprocessed the 5' RACE reads and gives no DNA. The table for this sample gives 150,000 to 180,000 distinct CDR3 sequences. As for this clonotype: Its matching antigen is unknown.

Study-level findings and limits: Clarity on HCMV specificity was lacking for the expanded NKG2C+ T cell clones.

Germline CDR1 is SGHTA and CDR2 is FQGNSA. The CDR3 sequence is 16 residues long. Sequenced: blood T cells: a sorted CD56 or NKG2C T cell subset, CD4+ or CD8+ T cells, or bulk PBMC T cells (not recorded which). The gene calls are TRBV7-2 and TRBJ1-1. This sequence originates from a woman between 50 and 59 years old in good health. CDR3 loop: CASSLYRAGANTEAFF.